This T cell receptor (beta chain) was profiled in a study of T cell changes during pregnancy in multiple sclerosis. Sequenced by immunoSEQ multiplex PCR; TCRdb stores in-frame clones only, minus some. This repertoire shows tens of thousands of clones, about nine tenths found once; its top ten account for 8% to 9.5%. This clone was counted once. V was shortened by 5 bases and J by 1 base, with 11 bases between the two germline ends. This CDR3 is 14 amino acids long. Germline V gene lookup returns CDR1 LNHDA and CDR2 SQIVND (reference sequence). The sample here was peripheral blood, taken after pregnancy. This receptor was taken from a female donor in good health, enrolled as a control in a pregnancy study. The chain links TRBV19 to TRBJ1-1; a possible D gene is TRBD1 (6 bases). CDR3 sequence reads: CASSVKTGNTEAFF. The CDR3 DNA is TGTGCCAGTAGTGTTAAGACAGGGAACACTGAAGCTTTCTTT.